This entry features one T cell receptor beta chain sequence. Its antigen has not been determined. Nothing much larger sits one base from this clone, and base qualities are not available. This specimen belongs to a study of T cells in pancreatic ductal adenocarcinoma (dated by TCRdb to between 2016 and 2019). Background for the entire study: The work assessed suppressive cells as well as CD8+ T cells infiltrating resected pancreatic ductal adenocarcinoma, measuring their numbers, locations, and properties, in order to shed light on the adaptive T-cell response that occurs naturally. Results and caveats for the whole study, not just this receptor: Since most pancreatic cancer patients present with inoperable disease, the resected cohort was skewed toward the minority of patients who had early-stage disease. Blood samples had more total productive templates and 6.5 to 9.5-fold more unique clonotypes than tumor samples. T-cell clonality showed no significant difference between tumor and blood, with a mean clonality of around 0.11 in tumors and approximately 0.067 in blood. Because tumors are enriched in CD45RO+ effector T cells rather than naive T cells, which biases toward lower diversity, comparisons of clonality between tumor and blood may be biased.

The pancreatic ductal adenocarcinoma patients who were selected had gone through surgery without receiving any neoadjuvant therapy. Peripheral blood was collected in heparin tubes, and PBMCs were isolated by histopaque density gradient and cryopreserved in around 11% DMSO. Using the DNeasy Blood and Tissue Kit with Proteinase K and RNase treatment, genomic DNA was extracted from roughly 7 PBMC and roughly nine flash-frozen tumor specimens. Measured from the cysteine to the phenylalanine, the CDR3 is 14 residues long. CDR3 DNA is the only sequence kept; it has 42 bases, read in frame from the first base. Compared with germline, V lacks 4 bases and J lacks 6 bases; bases without a gene match: 11. Taken from the germline V gene (reference sequence), the CDR1 and CDR2 loops are GTSNPN and SVGIG. The immunoSEQ hsTCRB kit was used to amplify TCR beta CDR3 regions from genomic DNA. An Illumina HiSeq system was used to carry out high-throughput TRB CDR3 sequencing. On the study's bioinformatics: Sequencing reads were analyzed with the immunoSEQ software, and nonproductive sequences with premature stops or frame-shifts were excluded. Repertoire clonality was computed as one minus Shannon entropy normalized by log2 of the number of unique productive sequences. TCRdb provides this immuneACCESS table in a form limited to in-frame rearrangements. Some clones are lacking; in checked studies, under half of them reflect an unresolved V gene, and why the rest are absent is not known. That table gives V, J and clone size, and the DNA gave D and trimming. For this sample the table gives roughly 100,000 clones, of which about 95% were detected only once. The ten largest clones capture roughly 3% of the sample.

The chain uses TRBV30 and TRBJ2-7; 8 bases in between match TRBD2. The clonotype comes from a human donor with pancreatic ductal adenocarcinoma. The sample taken for sequencing was PBMCs. The encoded CDR3 is CAWTRPGLEGEQYF. In nucleotide form, the sequence is TGTGCCTGGACCCGCCCGGGACTAGAGGGCGAGCAGTACTTC.